Listed here are 16 T cell receptor beta chains from one sample, sequenced in a study of PD-1 blockade in classical Hodgkin lymphoma (dated by TCRdb to the early 2020s). Library preparation used the immunoSEQ multiplex PCR assay. The immuneACCESS repertoire file appears here via TCRdb, limited to in-frame rearrangements. These files lack a portion of the clones; in checked studies, under half of the deficit traces to unresolved V genes, and the cause of the others is not known. In this sample the table shows about 60,000 clones, about 92% of which occur a single time. The ten largest make up more than 7.5% of the sample. Read against the paper, the sample's time point label means: cycle 4 day 1 (C4D1), after more than five weeks of nivolumab. Every trial patient had relapsed following autologous stem cell transplantation, and prior brentuximab vedotin exposure was what differed among cohorts A, B and C.

The source material was peripheral blood mononuclear cells (PBMCs), sampled before the fourth cycle of nivolumab. The receptor set was obtained from a human donor with classical Hodgkin lymphoma.

This chain joins TRBV5-8 and TRBJ2-7, with D uncertain. The CDR3 is 13 residues long. Trimming cost V 0 bases and J 3 bases, with 7 bases left between them. Per germline, CDR1 SGHTS and CDR2 YDEGEE. CDR3 in amino acids: CASSLAAIYEQYF. The CDR3 DNA reads as TGTGCCAGCAGCTTGGCTGCGATCTACGAGCAGTACTTC.

V is TRBV9 and J is TRBJ1-1, with D perhaps TRBD1 (5 bases). The V gene's germline CDR1 is SGDLS and CDR2 YYNGEE. This CDR3 has 15 amino acids. The V end lost 0 bases, the J end lost 1 base, and 10 bases lay between the germline ends. CDR3 in DNA: TGTGCCAGCAGCGTAGGCCCCGACAGGAACACTGAAGCTTTCTTT. Translation: CASSVGPDRNTEAFF.

The CDR3 spells CASSLVGHQNTIYF. DNA for the CDR3: TGTGCCAGCAGCTTAGTCGGACACCAGAACACCATATATTTT. The V and J genes are TRBV7-2 and TRBJ1-3; tentatively, D is TRBD1 (5 bases). V was trimmed by 1 base and J by 7 bases, leaving 11 bases between them. There are 14 residues in the CDR3. Germline lookup yields CDR1 SGHTA and CDR2 FQGNSA.

This chain uses TRBV7-9 with TRBJ1-2; D is unresolved. Germline assignment: CDR1 SEHNR and CDR2 FQNEAQ (reference sequence). The germline V and J ends were trimmed by 1 base and 4 bases, with 13 bases remaining between them. CDR3 length: 15 amino acids. The CDR3 bases are TGTGCCAGCAGCTTAGGTGGCAGCGGTTTCTATGGCTACACCTTC. Residues: CASSLGGSGFYGYTF.

V gene TRBV5-1 combines with J gene TRBJ2-7, with 8 bases lining up with TRBD1. With 2 bases clipped from V and 4 bases from J, the junction kept 5 bases outside the gene matches. This CDR3 region has 14 residues. The germline V gene encodes CDR1 SGHRS and CDR2 YFSETQ. The DNA of the CDR3 is TGCGCCAGCAGCTTAGGACAGGGTGCGTACGAGCAGTACTTC. Protein sequence: CASSLGQGAYEQYF.

The rearrangement joins TRBV5-1 to TRBJ2-3; D unresolved. The CDR3 totals 16 residues. CDR1 and CDR2 (germline): SGHRS, YFSETQ. The ends were cut back, 0 bases at V and 2 bases at J, with 13 bases in the middle. CDR3 sequence reads: CASSLAAVWNTDTQYF. CDR3 DNA sequence: TGCGCCAGCAGCTTGGCGGCGGTGTGGAACACAGATACGCAGTATTTT.

J is TRBJ2-1 and V is TRBV15, with TRBD2 as a possible D gene (5 bases). The CDR3 is 16 amino acids. Trimming cost V 0 bases and J 5 bases, with 14 bases left between them. The germline V gene encodes CDR1 LNHNV and CDR2 YYDKDF (reference sequence). The CDR3 loop is CATSRDSSGIHNEQFF. The CDR3 bases are TGTGCCACCAGCAGAGATTCGAGCGGCATTCACAATGAGCAGTTCTTC.

The rearrangement links TRBV5-6 to TRBJ2-7; D is uncertain. The CDR3 runs to 13 residues. The V and J ends lost 1 base and 1 base respectively, with 6 bases between them. Germline-derived CDR1 and CDR2 are SGHDT and YYEEEE. The CDR3 sequence: CASSLRQSYEQYF. CDR3 nucleotide sequence: TGTGCCAGCAGCTTGAGGCAATCCTACGAGCAGTACTTC. The variable domain in full, with the rest retrieved from reference TRBV5-6 and TRBJ2-7, is DAGVTQSPTHLIKTRGQQVTLRCSPKSGHDTVSWYQQALGQGPQFIFQYYEEEERQRGNFPDRFSGHQFPNYSSELNVNALLLGDSALYLCASSLRQSYEQYFGPGTRLTVT.

The chain carries TRBV2 and TRBJ2-7, with D hard to call. This CDR3 spans 11 amino acids. Germline-derived CDR1 and CDR2 are SNHLY and FYNNEI. Trimming removed 8 bases from V and 3 bases from J, with 8 bases in between. For the CDR3, the DNA is TGTGCCAGCGGGGATAACTACGAGCAGTACTTC. Translating gives CASGDNYEQYF.

The chain is built from TRBV19 and TRBJ2-5; maybe TRBD2 (6 bases). Germline CDR1 and CDR2: LNHDA and SQIVND (reference sequence). V dropped 6 bases and J dropped 5 bases, with 7 bases sitting between them. CDR3 length: 11 amino acids. The chain's CDR3 is CASSGGETQYF. Here the CDR3 DNA reads TGTGCCAGTAGCGGAGGGGAGACCCAGTACTTC.

The gene calls are TRBV28 and TRBJ2-7; the D call may be TRBD1 or TRBD2 (5 bases each). The CDR3 sequence is 12 residues long. Trimming took off 11 bases at V and 3 bases at J, with 14 bases between the two ends. CDR1 and CDR2 (germline): MDHEN, SYDVKM. The CDR3 DNA sequence: TGTGCCGCAAACGGGGCTGACTACGAGCAGTACTTC. Encoded protein: CAANGADYEQYF.

The V call is TRBV11-2, the J call TRBJ2-3; TRBD2 matches at 12 bases. CDR3 length equals 18 residues. V lost 4 bases to trimming and J lost 2 bases; unmatched junction nucleotides: 10. CDR1 is SGHAT and CDR2 is FQNNGV in the germline V gene. The CDR3 loop reads CASSSPTTSGGHTDTQYF. DNA of the CDR3: TGTGCCAGCAGCTCACCCACGACTAGCGGGGGTCACACAGATACGCAGTATTTT.

The V and J genes are TRBV27 and TRBJ2-7; D might be TRBD1 (6 bases). Deletions cut 2 bases from V and 3 bases from J, with 17 bases between. CDR1 MNHEY and CDR2 SMNVEV come from the germline V gene (reference sequence). The CDR3 is made up of 16 amino acids. The chain's CDR3 is CASSLRQAINHYEQYF. DNA for the CDR3: TGTGCCAGCAGTTTACGACAGGCGATTAACCACTACGAGCAGTACTTC.

The chain employs TRBV7-9 and TRBJ2-5; D is ambiguous. The CDR3 has 13 amino acids. V lost 5 bases and J 1 base, leaving 8 bases between the germline ends. CDR1 is SEHNR and CDR2 is FQNEAQ in the germline V gene (reference sequence). DNA of the CDR3: TGTGCCAGCAGCAGCGCCAGCCAAGAGACCCAGTACTTC. It specifies CASSSASQETQYF.

This rearrangement joins TRBV2 to TRBJ2-4; D unresolved. This CDR3 has 11 residues. Per the germline V gene, CDR1 is SNHLY and CDR2 is FYNNEI. V shed 4 bases and J shed 7 bases, with 5 bases lying between them. The CDR3 is CASSVPNIQYF. The CDR3 bases are TGTGCCAGCAGTGTTCCGAACATTCAGTACTTC.

The chain employs TRBV28 and TRBJ2-3, with 8 bases fitting TRBD2. After removal of 6 bases from V and 0 bases from J, the junction contained 17 bases not matched to a gene. The CDR3 is 19 amino acids. The germline V gene encodes CDR1 MDHEN and CDR2 SYDVKM. The CDR3 DNA sequence: TGTGCCAGCAGCAGGGTTGTTTCGGCGGGAGGCCTCAGCACAGATACGCAGTATTTT. It codes for CASSRVVSAGGLSTDTQYF.